This entry describes one T cell receptor beta chain. This record belongs to a study of cytotoxic CD8 clonotypes in ibrutinib-treated CLL. Profiled with immunoSEQ multiplex PCR; TCRdb holds only in-frame clones, not every one. This sample has some 20,000 clones, with 75% found just once. The ends were cut back, 0 bases at V and 0 bases at J, with 9 bases in the middle. CDR3 length: 15 residues. Germline-derived CDR1 and CDR2 are SGHDT and YYEEEE. The J gene is TRBJ1-1, the V gene TRBV5-6; D remains unclear. Sequencing used PBMCs, obtained before ibrutinib treatment. This TCR was recovered from a human donor with chronic lymphocytic leukemia. CDR3 in amino acids: CASSLGRIMNTEAFF. CDR3 coding DNA: TGTGCCAGCAGCTTGGGGCGGATTATGAACACTGAAGCTTTCTTT.